Listed below are T cell receptor beta chains from one sample, sequenced in a study of blood T cell repertoires in COVID-19. Assay: immunoSEQ multiplex PCR; the TCRdb copy retains only in-frame clones and omits some. Of over 85,000 clones listed, around 90% are singletons. The source material was peripheral blood. The receptors shown here come from a human donor with active COVID-19. The donor label of this sample is uncertain. Each CDR3 is given with its conserved first and last residue. D genes are given only for firm matches. The size of a clone is reported for some rows only, either as once, few or many, or as a class for expanded clones.

D gene | V gene | clone size | CDR3 protein
NA | TRBV13 | NA | CASSLPGDPDIQYF
NA | TRBV3-1/TRBV3-2 | NA | CASSPPRVGGGIVGGANVLTF
NA | TRBV5-1 | once | CASSVSGGTGELFF
NA | TRBV4-1 | NA | CASSFRTNYEQYF
TRBD1 | TRBV19 | NA | CASSKSNRGSSFEAFF
NA | TRBV4-1 | NA | CASSQAQVSGNTIYF
TRBD2 | TRBV11-2 | NA | CASSLGGGPDTQYF
TRBD1 | TRBV5-4 | NA | CASSSGQGFSPLHF
NA | TRBV28 | few | CASNLFTGKDEQYF
NA | TRBV6-5 | NA | CASPEGGGDTEAFF
NA | TRBV5-5 | NA | CASSALASTGRGEKLFF
NA | TRBV21-1 | NA | CASSPGGGATDTQYF
NA | TRBV6-6 | NA | CASRSPGDSGNTIYF
NA | TRBV29-1 | few | CSVVQGTEAFF
TRBD1 | TRBV6-5 | NA | CASNRGPNTGELFF
TRBD2 | TRBV27 | few | CASSLGSGGHEQFF
TRBD2 | TRBV5-1 | NA | CASSLLAGGSYEQYF
NA | TRBV7-8 | once | CASSLAPGQTYEQYF